The sequence of this TCR beta chain was determined in a study of blood T cell repertoires in COVID-19. The wider study: Sites in the United States, Italy and Spain provided acute and convalescent COVID-19 samples. Sources were T cells, B-cell-depleted T cells, or PBMCs; the material itself was cDNA or gDNA.

Per the original data handling: Counts of nucleated cells, estimated from reference gene primer amplification, were obtained. Sequenced by immunoSEQ multiplex PCR; TCRdb stores in-frame clones only, minus some. D and trimming come from the DNA, and the V and J calls and clone size come from that table. Of roughly 100,000 clones in the sample, 60% to 80% were seen once. The sample consisted of peripheral blood. The sequence derives from a man between 60 and 70 years old with active or convalescent COVID-19.

CDR3 protein: CASSVVPGSNQPQHF. For the CDR3, the DNA is TGTGCCAGCAGCGTAGTCCCGGGTAGCAATCAGCCCCAGCATTTT. The chain recombines TRBV9 with TRBJ1-5; D gene uncertain. Germline loops: CDR1 SGDLS, CDR2 YYNGEE. The V gene lost 0 bases and the J gene lost 0 bases, with 7 bases spanning the gap. CDR3 size: 15 residues.